These 20 T cell receptor beta chains originate from one sample sequenced in a study of T-cell reconstitution after alpha-beta-depleted transplantation in children. Researchers prepared the TCRbeta library using unique molecular identifiers, the study reports. TCRdb ran MiXCR on the PCR reads and lists one entry per CDR3 protein. The sample records hundreds of thousands of distinct CDR3 sequences, 10% to 15% being singletons. The material was PBMCs, mostly from graft donor cells, obtained 360 days after TCRalphabeta/CD19-depleted stem cell transplant. These receptors all come from a male patient aged 5 to 17 who had a stem cell transplant for acute myeloid leukemia, so the T cells may come from the graft donor.

This clonotype has more than one count but fewer than ten. The chain joins TRBV20-1 to TRBJ2-5; possible D gene TRBD1, 6 bases. The germline V gene has CDR1 DFQATT and CDR2 SNEGSKA (reference sequence). The CDR3 spans 12 residues. This CDR3 reads CTRQARGETQYF. As DNA, the CDR3 is TGCACCCGACAGGCCCGAGGAGAGACCCAGTACTTC.

This clonotype was observed a few times. V is TRBV28 and J is TRBJ2-5, with D possibly matching TRBD2 (6 bases). Germline CDR1 and CDR2: MDHEN and SYDVKM. The CDR3 runs 14 residues. With 7 bases removed from V and 7 bases from J, the gap between germline ends came to 19 bases. The CDR3 spells CASKGGGNFGTQYF. DNA of the CDR3: TGTGCCAGCAAAGGCGGCGGGAACTTTGGGACCCAGTACTTC. The variable domain in full, completed from reference TRBV28 and TRBJ2-5, reads DVKVTQSSRYLVKRTGEKVFLECVQDMDHENMFWYRQDPGLGLRLIYFSYDVKMKEKGDIPEGYSVSREKKERFSLILESASTNQTSMYLCASKGGGNFGTQYFGPGTRLLVL.

J is TRBJ2-1 and V is TRBV25-1; 9 positions match TRBD2. This CDR3 has 13 residues. V was pared by 5 bases and J by 8 bases, with 4 bases of the junction left unmatched. Germline V lookup: CDR1 MGHDK, CDR2 SYGVNS. CDR3 loop: CASSLTSGYEQFF. The CDR3 DNA reads TGTGCCAGCAGTCTCACTAGCGGGTATGAGCAGTTCTTC.

V gene TRBV6-5 combines with J gene TRBJ2-1; the D is unclear. Trimming left V 6 bases short and J 7 bases short, with 7 bases between. CDR1 is MNHEY, CDR2 SVGAGI, per germline. This CDR3 has 11 amino acids. CDR3 nucleotide sequence: TGTGCCAGCAGCAGTCAAAATGAGCAGTTCTTC. Residues: CASSSQNEQFF.

The rearrangement joins TRBV29-1 to TRBJ1-1; no clear D gene. Germline values: CDR1 SQVTM, CDR2 ANQGSEA. Trimming left V 3 bases short and J 4 bases short, with 12 bases between. This CDR3 region has 13 residues. The CDR3 bases are TGCAGCGTTGATGCTGGGTTGAGCACTGAAGCTTTCTTT. Translation gives CSVDAGLSTEAFF.

This chain links TRBV20-1 with TRBJ2-5; D may be TRBD1 (6 bases). CDR3 size: 12 residues. V lost 5 bases, J lost 4 bases, and 11 bases lay in between. Germline V CDR1 and CDR2: DFQATT, SNEGSKA (reference sequence). CDR3 DNA sequence: TGCAGTGCTGGACAGCTGGGAGAGACCCAGTACTTC. Translated, it gives CSAGQLGETQYF.

This clonotype was detected ten times or more. V and J are TRBV10-3 and TRBJ2-7, with TRBD1 matching 8 bases. This CDR3 is built from 15 residues. V lost 3 bases, J lost 0 bases, and 4 bases stayed unmatched. The germline CDR1 and CDR2 sequences are ENHRY and SYGVKD. As DNA, the CDR3 is TGTGCCATCAGTGACGGACAGGGAGGCTCCTACGAGCAGTACTTC. Protein sequence: CAISDGQGGSYEQYF.

V gene TRBV7-2 combines with J gene TRBJ1-1; weak D call: TRBD1 (6 bases). The V and J ends lost 1 base and 2 bases respectively, with 11 bases between them. Germline CDR1 reads SGHTA; CDR2 reads FQGNSA. The CDR3 is 15 residues long. CDR3 amino acids: CASSLEMGANTEAFF. The DNA for the CDR3 is TGTGCCAGCAGCTTAGAGATGGGGGCCAACACTGAAGCTTTCTTT.

This clonotype was recorded a few times. The V gene is TRBV6-2 or TRBV6-3, the J gene TRBJ2-1, with TRBD1 as a possible D gene (5 bases). This CDR3 comprises 21 residues. Germline values: CDR1 MNHEY, CDR2 SVGEGT. V was shortened by 6 bases and J by 1 base, with 31 bases between the two germline ends. The DNA of the CDR3 is TGTGCCAGCAGAAGGGGTGGGGCCCGGCGAAGAGAACAGCAGTCCTACAATGAGCAGTTCTTC. Amino acids: CASRRGGARRREQQSYNEQFF.

This chain joins TRBV28 and TRBJ2-4; no reliable D call. The V end was cut by 3 bases, the J end by 4 bases, with 10 bases between. Germline-derived CDR1 and CDR2 are MDHEN and SYDVKM. The CDR3 is made up of 14 amino acids. The CDR3 loop reads CASSFGQVKNIQYF. As DNA, the CDR3 is TGTGCCAGCAGTTTCGGGCAGGTTAAAAACATTCAGTACTTC.

Ten or more counts support this clonotype. The rearrangement joins TRBV5-1 to TRBJ2-2; 7 positions agree with TRBD2. V shed 0 bases, J shed 7 bases, and the junction held 12 bases outside the gene matches. The V gene's germline CDR1 is SGHRS and CDR2 YFSETQ. CDR3 length: 17 residues. In DNA, the CDR3 is TGCGCCAGCAGCTTGGGGACGACTGGCGGGAGTAACGGGGAGCTGTTTTTT. Amino acid sequence: CASSLGTTGGSNGELFF. Supplemented by reference TRBV5-1 and TRBJ2-2, the full variable domain reads KAGVTQTPRYLIKTRGQQVTLSCSPISGHRSVSWYQQTPGQGLQFLFEYFSETQRNKGNFPGRFSGRQFSNSRSEMNVSTLELGDSALYLCASSLGTTGGSNGELFFGEGSRLTVL.

This clonotype came up many times. The chain uses TRBV5-1 and TRBJ2-1; TRBD2 aligns across 16 bases. CDR3 length equals 17 residues. Germline CDR1 and CDR2: SGHRS and YFSETQ. J gave up 3 bases and V 4 bases, and 4 bases lay outside the gene matches. The CDR3 spells CASSPGLAGGHYNEQFF. CDR3 sequence (DNA): TGCGCCAGCAGCCCGGGACTAGCGGGAGGGCACTACAATGAGCAGTTCTTC.

The chain uses TRBV10-3 and TRBJ1-2; 8 bases are a match to TRBD1. The junction had 4 bases not matched to a gene; V was cut back by 7 bases and J by 3 bases. From germline, CDR1 is ENHRY and CDR2 SYGVKD. CDR3 length: 13 amino acids. Written as DNA, the CDR3 is TGTGCCATCACCCCAGGGGGCGACTATGGCTACACCTTC. It codes for CAITPGGDYGYTF.

V gene TRBV20-1 combines with J gene TRBJ2-1, with D possibly TRBD1 on 7 matching bases. This CDR3 has 9 amino acids. Germline values: CDR1 DFQATT, CDR2 SNEGSKA (reference sequence). The CDR3, as DNA: TGCAGCAGGGGGGATGAGCAGTTCTTC. Its protein product is CSRGDEQFF.

The chain carries TRBV12-3 or TRBV12-4 and TRBJ2-2; D might be TRBD2 (6 bases). Trimming cost V 0 bases and J 5 bases, with 13 bases left between them. There are 16 residues in the CDR3. CDR3 nucleotides: TGTGCCAGCAGTTTAGCGGGACTGAGCGAAACCGGGGAGCTGTTTTTT. Translation gives CASSLAGLSETGELFF.

This clonotype was seen a few times. The J gene is TRBJ1-1, the V gene TRBV30; maybe TRBD1 (5 bases). The germline V gene has CDR1 GTSNPN and CDR2 SVGIG (reference sequence). V lost 5 bases, J lost 1 base, and 8 bases lay in between. The CDR3 is 12 amino acids. The DNA of the CDR3 is TGTGCCTGGGGTCAGGGGAACACTGAAGCTTTCTTT. This encodes CAWGQGNTEAFF.

Many counts were recorded for this clonotype. The chain couples TRBV12-3 or TRBV12-4 to TRBJ2-4; 10 bases fit TRBD2. V was clipped by 3 bases and J by 6 bases; unmatched bases: 11. The CDR3 is 17 residues long. CDR3: CASSLGRVLAGANIQYF. CDR3 nucleotides: TGTGCCAGCAGTTTGGGACGGGTGCTAGCGGGAGCAAACATTCAGTACTTC.

This clonotype has a count of ten or more. J is TRBJ1-5 and V is TRBV5-1; D may be TRBD1 (6 bases). Trimming cost V 0 bases and J 1 base, with 17 bases left between them. The germline V gene has CDR1 SGHRS and CDR2 YFSETQ. The CDR3 runs 18 residues. This chain's CDR3 is CASSLAAGEVNSNQPQHF. Written as DNA, the CDR3 is TGCGCCAGCAGCTTGGCGGCAGGGGAGGTGAACAGCAATCAGCCCCAGCATTTT.

The chain couples TRBV25-1 to TRBJ2-7; 8 bases align to TRBD1. Losses at the gene ends were 4 bases for V and 1 base for J; bases not matched to a gene: 9. This CDR3 has 16 amino acids. Germline V gives CDR1 MGHDK, CDR2 SYGVNS. CDR3 amino acids: CASSGDVGQGSYEQYF. In nucleotides, the CDR3 is TGTGCCAGCAGTGGAGACGTTGGACAGGGATCCTACGAGCAGTACTTC.

This clonotype has only a few counts. J is TRBJ2-1 and V is TRBV7-2; 8 bases agree with TRBD2. V shed 6 bases, J shed 6 bases, and the junction held 13 bases outside the gene matches. Germline CDR1 SGHTA, CDR2 FQGNSA. The CDR3 contains 16 residues. The CDR3 sequence is CASSSPSNSGANEQFF. The CDR3, as DNA: TGTGCCAGCAGTTCCCCCTCAAATAGCGGGGCCAATGAGCAGTTCTTC.